This T cell receptor beta chain was recorded in a study of blood T cell repertoires in COVID-19. Study background: PBMCs, B-cell-depleted T cells, or T cells were the source of the cDNA or gDNA that made up the material.

This CDR3 is 17 amino acids long. Seattle patients were enrolled while actively infected and followed longitudinally. Authors' data handling: For nucleated cells, counts were estimated from reference gene primer amplification. This table comes from immunoSEQ multiplex PCR, and its TCRdb copy is limited to in-frame clones, with some not included. That table supplies the V and J calls and clone size; D and trimming were determined from the DNA. The data contain over 200,000 clones, more than 80% of them seen just once; the ten biggest clones take up 2% to 3%. Sample: peripheral blood. The chain couples TRBV21-1 to TRBJ1-1. TRBV21-1 is a listed pseudogene. The sequence was obtained from a man aged 25 to 45 with COVID-19, enrolled during active disease. The CDR3 DNA reads TGTGCCAGCAGCAAAGATATTAATCCCCCTAAGAACACTGAAGCTTTCTTT. Its translation is CASSKDINPPKNTEAFF.